This T cell receptor beta chain was identified during a study of response to subunit inactivated influenza vaccine. General study findings and limits: Each seasonal flu vaccination may recruit only limited new T cells, authors suggested.

In regard to this clonotype: Its cognate antigen is unknown.

In germline, CDR1 is MNHEY, CDR2 SVGAGI. This CDR3 region has 15 residues. Trimming took 2 bases from V and 6 from J, leaving 16 bases between them. TCRdb used MiXCR to reprocess the RT-PCR reads, holding one entry per CDR3 protein. The table shows about 300,000 distinct CDR3 sequences, with around 22% occurring only once. The source material was PBMCs from blood, sampled about 20 months after vaccination. The chain joins TRBV6-5 to TRBJ1-1, with TRBD1 as a possible D gene (5 bases). The sequence derives from a man aged 50 to 69 who received an inactivated influenza vaccine. The CDR3 loop is CASSYGEWGRAEAFF. The DNA of the CDR3 is TGTGCCAGCAGTTACGGGGAGTGGGGGAGGGCTGAAGCTTTCTTT.